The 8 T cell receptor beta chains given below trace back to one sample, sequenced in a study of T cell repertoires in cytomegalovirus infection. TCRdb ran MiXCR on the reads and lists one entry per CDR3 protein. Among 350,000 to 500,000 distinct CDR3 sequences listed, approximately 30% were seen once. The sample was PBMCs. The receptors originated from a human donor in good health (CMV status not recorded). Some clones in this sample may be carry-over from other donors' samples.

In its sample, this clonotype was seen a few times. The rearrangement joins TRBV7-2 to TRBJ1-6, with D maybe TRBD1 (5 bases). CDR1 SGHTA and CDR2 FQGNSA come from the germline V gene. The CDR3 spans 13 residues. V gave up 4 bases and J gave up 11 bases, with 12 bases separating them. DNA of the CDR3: TGTGCCAGCAGCTGGGGAGGGGCCACACCCCTCCACTTT. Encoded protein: CASSWGGATPLHF. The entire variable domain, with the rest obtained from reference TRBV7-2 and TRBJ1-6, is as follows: GAGVSQSPSNKVTEKGKDVELRCDPISGHTALYWYRQSLGQGLEFLIYFQGNSAPDKSGLPSDRFSAERTGGSVSTLTIQRTQQEDSAVYLCASSWGGATPLHFGNGTRLTVT.

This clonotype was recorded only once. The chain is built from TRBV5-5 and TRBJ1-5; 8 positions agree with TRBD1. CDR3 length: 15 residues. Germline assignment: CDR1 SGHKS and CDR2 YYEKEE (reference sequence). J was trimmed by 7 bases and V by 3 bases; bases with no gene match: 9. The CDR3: CASSYLQGARQPQHF. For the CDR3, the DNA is TGTGCCAGCAGCTATCTCCAGGGGGCGAGACAGCCCCAGCATTTT.

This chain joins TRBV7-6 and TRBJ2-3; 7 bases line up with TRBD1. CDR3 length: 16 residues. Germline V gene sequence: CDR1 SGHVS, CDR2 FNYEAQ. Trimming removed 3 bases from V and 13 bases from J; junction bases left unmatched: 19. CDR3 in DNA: TGTGCCAGCAGCTTCCCCGGGACAGTCGCAACAGAGACGAAGTATTTT. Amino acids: CASSFPGTVATETKYF.

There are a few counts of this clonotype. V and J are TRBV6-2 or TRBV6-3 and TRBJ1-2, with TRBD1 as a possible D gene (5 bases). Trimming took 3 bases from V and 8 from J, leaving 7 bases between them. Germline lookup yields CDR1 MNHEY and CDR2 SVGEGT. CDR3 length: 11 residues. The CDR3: CASSYGAGYTF. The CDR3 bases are TGTGCCAGCAGTTATGGGGCAGGCTACACCTTC.

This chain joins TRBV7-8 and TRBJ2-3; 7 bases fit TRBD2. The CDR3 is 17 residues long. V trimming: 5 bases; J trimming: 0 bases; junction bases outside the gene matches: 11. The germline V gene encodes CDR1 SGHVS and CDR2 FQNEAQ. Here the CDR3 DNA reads TGTGCCAGCAGCAGTAGCGGGTACTCCTCTAGCACAGATACGCAGTATTTT. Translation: CASSSSGYSSSTDTQYF.

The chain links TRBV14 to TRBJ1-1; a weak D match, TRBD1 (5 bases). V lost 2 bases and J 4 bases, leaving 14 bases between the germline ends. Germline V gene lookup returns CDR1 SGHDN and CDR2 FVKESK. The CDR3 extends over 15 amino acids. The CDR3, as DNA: TGTGCCAGCAGCCAATTGGCAGGGATGGGCACTGAAGCTTTCTTT. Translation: CASSQLAGMGTEAFF.

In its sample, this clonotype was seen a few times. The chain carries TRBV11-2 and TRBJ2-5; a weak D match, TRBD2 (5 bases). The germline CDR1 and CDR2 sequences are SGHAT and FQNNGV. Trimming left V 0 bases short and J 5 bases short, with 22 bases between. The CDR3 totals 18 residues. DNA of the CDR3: TGTGCCAGCAGCTTAGATGCTCCCGGAACGAGGAGGTTGGAGACCCAGTACTTC. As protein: CASSLDAPGTRRLETQYF.

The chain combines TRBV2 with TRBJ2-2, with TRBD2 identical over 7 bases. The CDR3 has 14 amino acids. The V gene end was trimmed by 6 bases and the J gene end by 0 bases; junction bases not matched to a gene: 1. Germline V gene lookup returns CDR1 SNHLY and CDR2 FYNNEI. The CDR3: CASRGGANTGELFF. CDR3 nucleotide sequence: TGTGCCAGCAGGGGGGGGGCGAACACCGGGGAGCTGTTTTTT.